This T cell receptor (beta chain) stems from a study of T cell changes during pregnancy in multiple sclerosis. Assay used: immunoSEQ multiplex PCR; TCRdb lists only in-frame clones, some missing. Of approximately 90,000 clones in the sample, approximately 90% were seen once. The CDR3 contains 16 residues. From germline, CDR1 is SGHAT and CDR2 FQNNGV. Deletions cut 1 base from V and 0 bases from J, with 12 bases between. This sequence originates from a female donor with multiple sclerosis, enrolled in a pregnancy study. Sequencing was performed on peripheral blood, taken before pregnancy. This chain links TRBV11-2 with TRBJ1-1; D gene unclear. Written as DNA, the CDR3 is TGTGCCAGCAGCTTAGCTCGCGGCCCCATGAACACTGAAGCTTTCTTT. This codes for CASSLARGPMNTEAFF.